Sequencing of this T cell receptor (beta chain) was carried out in a study of blood T cell repertoires in COVID-19. Study in general: Acute and convalescent COVID-19 samples came from the United States, Italy and Spain. From T cells, B-cell-depleted T cells, or PBMCs came the material, which was cDNA or gDNA.

Per the study methods: Reference gene primers were amplified, and this amplification served to estimate nucleated cell counts. Here immunoSEQ multiplex PCR was the method, and the copy in TCRdb shows in-frame clones only, minus some. Clonal size and the V and J genes are those of that table, whereas D and trimming came from the DNA. Of over 100,000 clones in the sample, around three quarters were seen once. V was shortened by 2 bases and J by 4 bases, with 15 bases between the two germline ends. This CDR3 is 16 amino acids long. Germline-derived CDR1 and CDR2 are SGHDT and YYEEEE. The genes are TRBV5-6 and TRBJ2-2, with D perhaps TRBD1 (5 bases). This receptor was obtained from a woman aged 80 or over with acute or convalescent COVID-19. The sequencing input was peripheral blood. The CDR3 sequence is CASSFMRQGLTGELFF. In DNA form, the CDR3 reads TGTGCCAGCAGCTTTATGAGGCAGGGCCTCACCGGGGAGCTGTTTTTT.